A single sample is the source of the 14 T cell receptor beta chains below, sequenced in a study of T cells in localized non-small cell lung cancer. Some clones are missing from TCRdb's copy, which holds only in-frame ones; the method was immunoSEQ multiplex PCR. The profile shows fewer than 15,000 clones, approximately 28% of them singletons. Sequenced here: lung tumor tissue, sampled before any cancer treatment. These receptors originate from a female donor older than 55 with stage I lung adenocarcinoma.

The chain has TRBV6-8 and TRBJ2-5; D is unclear. The germline V and J ends were trimmed by 4 bases and 3 bases, with 6 bases remaining between them. Germline V gene data show CDR1 as MNHGY and CDR2 as SAAAGT. CDR3 size: 12 residues. The CDR3 DNA follows: TGTGCCAGCAGTTCCTACGAAGAGACCCAGTACTTC. Protein sequence: CASSSYEETQYF.

The chain links TRBV6-8 to TRBJ1-1; TRBD1 might be the D (6 bases). This CDR3 is built from 13 residues. The V gene lost 7 bases and the J gene lost 1 base, with 10 bases spanning the gap. Germline loops: CDR1 MNHGY, CDR2 SAAAGT. This CDR3 is CASTGTRNTEAFF. The CDR3 nucleotides are TGTGCCAGCACCGGGACACGGAACACTGAAGCTTTCTTT.

V gene TRBV15 combines with J gene TRBJ2-5; TRBD2 might be the D (5 bases). The V gene's germline CDR1 is LNHNV and CDR2 YYDKDF (reference sequence). V lost 0 bases to trimming and J lost 5 bases, with 13 bases between them. This CDR3 region has 15 residues. CDR3 nucleotides: TGTGCCACCAGCAGAGATGAGGGTAGTTGGGAGACCCAGTACTTC. Translated: CATSRDEGSWETQYF.

This clone was seen only a few times. V and J are TRBV6-8 and TRBJ1-5; 7 nucleotides agree with TRBD1. V lost 4 bases and J lost 5; bases outside the gene matches: 8. There are 15 residues in the CDR3. CDR1 MNHGY and CDR2 SAAAGT come from the germline V gene. The CDR3 sequence is CASSWGTVSYQPQHF. CDR3 nucleotides: TGTGCCAGCAGTTGGGGGACAGTGTCTTATCAGCCCCAGCATTTT.

This clone was observed many times. The CDR3 loop reads CASSLLQGADGYTF. The CDR3 DNA reads TGTGCCAGCAGCTTATTGCAGGGGGCTGATGGCTACACCTTC. The gene calls are TRBV11-3 and TRBJ1-2; TRBD1 agrees at 8 bases. In germline, CDR1 is SGHNT, CDR2 YENEEA. J gave up 6 bases and V 2 bases, and 5 bases lay outside the gene matches. The CDR3 totals 14 residues.

The chain links TRBV19 to TRBJ1-2; the D is unclear. The CDR3 contains 17 residues. CDR1 and CDR2 from the germline V gene are LNHDA and SQIVND (reference sequence). Trimming shortened V by 5 bases and J by 5 bases, and 24 bases separated the two germline ends. The CDR3 spells CASSWAPGQKILYGYTF. The DNA for the CDR3 is TGTGCCAGTAGTTGGGCCCCTGGGCAGAAGATACTTTATGGCTACACCTTC.

V usage is TRBV29-1 and J usage is TRBJ2-1, with D tentatively TRBD2 (5 bases). Germline V gene data show CDR1 as SQVTM and CDR2 as ANQGSEA. V dropped 1 base and J dropped 3 bases, with 13 bases sitting between them. CDR3 length: 15 amino acids. CDR3 residues: CSVEGGADHYNEQFF. In DNA form, the CDR3 reads TGCAGCGTTGAAGGGGGAGCAGACCACTACAATGAGCAGTTCTTC.

Many counts were recorded for this clone. This chain joins TRBV11-3 and TRBJ2-1; tentatively, D is TRBD2 (5 bases). Germline values: CDR1 SGHNT, CDR2 YENEEA. Trimming left V 3 bases short and J 0 bases short, with 9 bases between. The CDR3 totals 15 residues. In DNA, the CDR3 is TGTGCCAGCAGCTTGGAGGATCCCTCCTACAATGAGCAGTTCTTC. Translating gives CASSLEDPSYNEQFF.

This clone was found many times. The chain recombines TRBV11-3 with TRBJ2-1; 8 bases are shared with TRBD2. Trimming took 3 bases from V and 5 from J; bases not matched to a gene: 3. Germline lookup yields CDR1 SGHNT and CDR2 YENEEA. The CDR3 spans 14 residues. The CDR3 loop is CASSFDSGNNEQFF. CDR3 sequence (DNA): TGTGCCAGCAGCTTTGATAGCGGGAACAATGAGCAGTTCTTC.

This clone was observed a handful of times. This CDR3 is CASSLSRGQDTQYF. CDR3 DNA: TGTGCCAGCAGCTTGAGTAGGGGGCAAGATACGCAGTATTTT. The J gene is TRBJ2-3, the V gene TRBV11-3; TRBD1 matches 7 bases. Unmatched junction bases numbered 5, after V lost 3 bases and J lost 5 bases. CDR3 size: 14 residues. Germline V gene lookup returns CDR1 SGHNT and CDR2 YENEEA.

The chain links TRBV19 to TRBJ1-5; tentative D call: TRBD1 (5 bases). The germline V gene encodes CDR1 LNHDA and CDR2 SQIVND (reference sequence). This CDR3 is built from 16 residues. V gave up 7 bases and J gave up 7 bases, with 23 bases separating them. CDR3 bases: TGTGCCAGTACTTTCTGGTCCATCCAGGGAGAACAGCCCCAGCATTTT. Its protein product is CASTFWSIQGEQPQHF.

The chain has TRBV19 and TRBJ2-1, with TRBD1 matching over 8 bases. V was pared by 5 bases and J by 3 bases, with 6 bases of the junction left unmatched. The CDR3 runs 15 residues. The germline CDR1 and CDR2 sequences are LNHDA and SQIVND (reference sequence). The CDR3 DNA is TGTGCCAGTAGTGCGACAGGGGTAAGCTACAATGAGCAGTTCTTC. This gives the protein CASSATGVSYNEQFF.

In this sample, this clone turned up a few times. V gene TRBV6-8 combines with J gene TRBJ2-5; D is uncertain. CDR3 length: 14 residues. Germline assignment: CDR1 MNHGY and CDR2 SAAAGT. Trimming pared 1 base from V and 1 base from J, leaving 7 bases between. The CDR3 here is CASSYLHIQETQYF. The CDR3, as DNA: TGTGCCAGCAGTTACTTACACATCCAAGAGACCCAGTACTTC.

This clone was observed a handful of times. The rearrangement links TRBV6-8 to TRBJ1-1, with 9 bases aligning to TRBD1. Germline-derived CDR1 and CDR2 are MNHGY and SAAAGT. The ends lost 6 bases at V and 0 bases at J; junction bases unmatched: 8. The CDR3 consists of 16 residues. This CDR3 is CASSRGQGTMNTEAFF. CDR3 in DNA: TGTGCCAGCAGCCGGGGACAGGGAACGATGAACACTGAAGCTTTCTTT.